The text below deals with one T cell receptor (beta chain). Its target antigen remains unknown. No per-base quality is available; no much larger clone lies one base away. This sample was taken from a study of T cell responses to AZD1222 COVID-19 vaccine (dated by TCRdb to the early 2020s). Some background on the complete study: AZD1222 recipients with second doses at about 4 weeks or about 12 weeks were pooled, because spike-specific TCR depth and breadth did not differ between schedules. A total of approximately 230 trial participants underwent TCR sequencing, of whom 200 to 220 received two doses of AZD1222 and about 25 received two doses of the MenACWY control vaccine. Enrollment into the trials was organized by age into subgroups of 18-55, 56-69 and 70-plus years, and those subgroups contained approximately 150, 30 and 60 TCR-sequenced participants, respectively.

The CDR3 regions of human TCRbeta chains were analyzed by immunosequencing. The source study handled its data this way. TCRs in the repertoires were matched against a reference library of SARS-CoV-2-specific TCRs that had been generated with the MIRA antigen-specificity platform. Breadth was defined as the fraction of unique TCRs that were SARS-CoV-2-associated. Depth was defined as the fraction of total T cells that were SARS-CoV-2-associated. Using the MIRA data, each spike-specific TCR was mapped to the spike region that the TCR reacts to and placed in a CD4 or CD8 class. Log10-transformed breadth and depth values were compared by one-way ANOVA with Sidak's multiple comparisons tests. Entries here come from immuneACCESS through TCRdb and include only in-frame sequences with V and J called. Some clones fail to appear in such tables; in the studies checked, an unresolved V gene covers under half of the shortfall, and the cause of the remainder is unknown. Clone size and the V and J calls come from that table; the DNA yielded D and trimming. A total of 100,000 to 150,000 clones appear in this sample, about 85% of them only once. Approximately 4% of the sample comes from the top ten.

The germline V gene sets CDR1 to MNHEY and CDR2 to SVGAGI. Its CDR3 holds 15 amino acids, cysteine through phenylalanine. Only the CDR3 part of the read is kept: 45 bases, read in frame from the first base. The V and J ends are trimmed by 0 bases and 3 bases, leaving 9 bases between them. Points the paper makes about the study in general: Because no samples from the day 14 peak response were available, repertoires could be characterized only after the peak T cell response. The vaccine-associated CD4 TCRs covered the entire spike protein, and the dominant responses fell in regions 160-218 and 743-854. Participants were mostly white British, with more females than males. The authors suggested clonal diversity may have been underestimated. The 56-69-year group was small, and its depth increase did not reach significance, likely because of low power. Epitopes outside the regions mutated in the B.1.351 and B.1.1.7 variants were reportedly recognized by nearly half of the unique spike-specific TCRs. Conclusions about previously exposed vaccinees were limited because only six AZD1222 recipients were SARS-CoV-2 seropositive at baseline. After two AZD1222 doses, both the breadth and the depth of spike-specific TCRs were significantly higher than at day 0 and than in MenACWY recipients.

In light of the paper, this sample's time point label describes: baseline before first vaccination. The vaccinee samples were drawn from two UK trials, COV001 and COV002, one of which was a single-blind randomized controlled phase 2/3 trial testing AZD1222 (ChAdOx1 nCoV-19) in healthy adults. For TCRbeta chain sequencing, PBMC samples from trial participants were taken at day 0 and at day 28 after the second dose. This sequence was found in an adult in good health. This sequence uses TRBV6-5 and TRBJ1-5, with the D gene call left open. The sequencing here drew on peripheral blood, taken on day 0 of AZD1222 vaccination. The CDR3 corresponds to CASSYSAALNQPQHF. The nucleotides read TGTGCCAGCAGTTACTCGGCAGCACTCAATCAGCCCCAGCATTTT.